Below, 11 T cell receptor beta chains from the same sample are listed, as sequenced in a study of shared T cell receptors in the human thymus. The data were produced by immunoSEQ multiplex PCR, yet TCRdb's version contains in-frame clones alone and is incomplete. The data hold 640,000 or so clones, with around 87% observed a single time. The same data also went into a second study, on human thymus T cells.

Sequences were obtained from thymocytes. All receptors derive from a boy younger than two with a congenital heart defect.

This sequence joins TRBV4-3 and TRBJ1-5; TRBD1 might be the D (5 bases). Germline V lookup: CDR1 LGHNA, CDR2 YSLEER. Trimming removed 2 bases from V and 1 base from J, with 15 bases in between. The CDR3 extends over 17 amino acids. CDR3 DNA: TGCGCCAGCAGCCAAAATGGGGCCCCCGGGAGCAATCAGCCCCAGCATTTT. Encoded protein: CASSQNGAPGSNQPQHF.

V usage is TRBV28 and J usage is TRBJ1-5, with 7 bases that match TRBD1. The germline CDR1 and CDR2 sequences are MDHEN and SYDVKM. V lost 4 bases, J lost 5 bases, and 8 bases stayed unmatched. The CDR3 has 15 amino acids. The CDR3 reads CASSSQGQRDQPQHF. CDR3 DNA: TGTGCCAGCAGTTCTCAGGGACAGAGAGATCAGCCCCAGCATTTT. The full variable domain, rest sourced from reference TRBV28 and TRBJ1-5, is DVKVTQSSRYLVKRTGEKVFLECVQDMDHENMFWYRQDPGLGLRLIYFSYDVKMKEKGDIPEGYSVSREKKERFSLILESASTNQTSMYLCASSSQGQRDQPQHFGDGTRLSIL.

Only a few counts were recorded for this clone. The chain links TRBV19 to TRBJ1-5; D unresolved. CDR1 and CDR2 from the germline V gene are LNHDA and SQIVND (reference sequence). The V end lost 3 bases, the J end lost 3 bases, and 15 bases lay between the germline ends. CDR3 length: 16 amino acids. CDR3 loop: CASSISTGLDNQPQHF. CDR3 sequence (DNA): TGTGCCAGTAGTATTTCGACGGGGTTGGACAATCAGCCCCAGCATTTT. The full variable domain, completed using reference TRBV19 and TRBJ1-5, is DGGITQSPKYLFRKEGQNVTLSCEQNLNHDAMYWYRQDPGQGLRLIYYSQIVNDFQKGDIAEGYSVSREKKESFPLTVTSAQKNPTAFYLCASSISTGLDNQPQHFGDGTRLSIL.

The sample holds a few counts of this clone. The V gene is TRBV5-5, the J gene TRBJ2-7; D remains unclear. The CDR3 has 20 amino acids. V shed 0 bases and J shed 3 bases, with 28 bases lying between them. CDR1 is SGHKS, CDR2 YYEKEE, per germline (reference sequence). The CDR3, as DNA: TGTGCCAGCAGCTTGGCTATGAGGTCCCTTGGTCCCAACTGGCGCTACGAGCAGTACTTC. This encodes CASSLAMRSLGPNWRYEQYF.

The rearrangement links TRBV29-1 to TRBJ2-7; D perhaps matches TRBD1 (5 bases). The germline V and J ends were trimmed by 3 bases and 3 bases, with 18 bases remaining between them. Germline V gives CDR1 SQVTM, CDR2 ANQGSEA. CDR3 length equals 15 residues. The CDR3 bases are TGCAGCGTTGAGGAACCCACAGGAAGAGGCTACGAGCAGTACTTC. Translation: CSVEEPTGRGYEQYF.

The V gene is TRBV7-9, the J gene TRBJ2-2, with a weak D call TRBD1 (6 bases). This CDR3 is built from 15 residues. Germline loops: CDR1 SEHNR, CDR2 FQNEAQ (reference sequence). V dropped 3 bases and J dropped 5 bases, with 13 bases sitting between them. In DNA, the CDR3 is TGTGCCAGCAGCTTCCCTGGGACACGGACCGGGGAGCTGTTTTTT. It translates to CASSFPGTRTGELFF.

This clone came up a few times. The chain links TRBV28 to TRBJ1-5; 7 bases map to TRBD1. The CDR3 sequence is 14 residues long. The germline gives CDR1 MDHEN, CDR2 SYDVKM. V was clipped by 5 bases and J by 4 bases; unmatched bases: 5. The DNA of the CDR3 is TGTGCCAGCAGTCCCTGGGACAGTAATCAGCCCCAGCATTTT. Protein sequence: CASSPWDSNQPQHF.

This clone was detected only once. The chain employs TRBV27 and TRBJ2-7, with 7 positions matching TRBD2. V lost 4 bases, J lost 4 bases, and 10 bases stayed unmatched. Germline-derived CDR1 and CDR2 are MNHEY and SMNVEV (reference sequence). The CDR3 contains 15 residues. CDR3 nucleotides: TGTGCCAGCAGTTCCCGCGGGAGAACGTGGTACGAGCAGTACTTC. Translation: CASSSRGRTWYEQYF.

The chain is built from TRBV5-6 and TRBJ1-5; D not certain. V was shortened by 0 bases and J by 6 bases, with 10 bases between the two germline ends. The V gene's germline CDR1 is SGHDT and CDR2 YYEEEE. The CDR3 runs to 14 residues. This CDR3 reads CASSLGPRAQPQHF. CDR3 DNA sequence: TGTGCCAGCAGCTTGGGCCCGAGGGCTCAGCCCCAGCATTTT.

On this clone itself: The junction and the germline gene differ at one end; a read error may be behind it. The chain links TRBV12-5 to TRBJ1-2; weak D call: TRBD1 (5 bases). The CDR3 is 14 residues long. Germline V gene sequence: CDR1 LGHNT, CDR2 FRNRAP. The CDR3 region has the DNA TGTGCTAGTGGTTTACGACTCCGGGACTATCGCTACACCTTC. It is translated as CASGLRLRDYRYTF.

Notes on this clone: An end of the junction does not agree with germline; a read error may underlie this. The chain employs TRBV11-2 and TRBJ1-2; D is unresolved. The length of the CDR3 is 10 residues. CDR1 is SGHAT, CDR2 FQNNGV, per germline. The CDR3 loop is CASSPRNHNF. In nucleotides, the CDR3 is TGTGCCAGCAGCCCCCGCAACCACAACTTC.